The 20 T cell receptor beta chains reported below all come from one sample, sequenced in a study of Tregs in tolerant kidney transplant recipients. The data were produced by immunoSEQ multiplex PCR, yet TCRdb's version contains in-frame clones alone and is incomplete. The sample lists about 46,000 clones, around 90% seen once, with about 0.7% in the top ten. The sequencing sample was made of Tregs from blood. These receptors were taken from a human donor in good health.

This clone has a handful of counts. The chain employs TRBV5-6 and TRBJ2-7, with TRBD1 matching over 8 bases. J was trimmed by 6 bases and V by 2 bases; bases with no gene match: 19. This CDR3 is built from 18 residues. CDR1 is SGHDT and CDR2 is YYEEEE in the germline V gene. The CDR3 DNA follows: TGTGCCAGCAGCTTTCTTGACAGGGGCGTAGCGAGAGGGATCGAGCAGTACTTC. This codes for CASSFLDRGVARGIEQYF.

This chain links TRBV25-1 with TRBJ2-2; D may correspond to TRBD1 or TRBD2 (7 bases each). The CDR3 is made up of 15 amino acids. The germline V and J ends were trimmed by 2 bases and 7 bases, with 14 bases remaining between them. CDR1 MGHDK and CDR2 SYGVNS come from the germline V gene. CDR3 nucleotides: TGTGCCAGCAGTGAAAGGGCAGGGGGGGGCGGGGAGCTGTTTTTT. The encoded protein is CASSERAGGGGELFF.

The chain carries TRBV7-2 and TRBJ2-7; unclear D gene. The CDR3 totals 13 residues. V was shortened by 3 bases and J by 7 bases, with 13 bases between the two germline ends. Germline V gives CDR1 SGHTA, CDR2 FQGNSA. The CDR3 DNA reads as TGTGCCAGCAGCTTCACTGGATCTTGGGAGCAGTACTTC. It specifies CASSFTGSWEQYF.

J is TRBJ1-3 and V is TRBV19, with D hard to call. Deletions cut 7 bases from V and 0 bases from J, with 13 bases between. The CDR3 runs 15 residues. The germline CDR1 and CDR2 sequences are LNHDA and SQIVND (reference sequence). CDR3 DNA: TGTGCCAGTACCATGGGCGGAATCTCTGGAAACACCATATATTTT. It yields the protein CASTMGGISGNTIYF. Full variable domain (rest looked up from reference TRBV19 and TRBJ1-3): DGGITQSPKYLFRKEGQNVTLSCEQNLNHDAMYWYRQDPGQGLRLIYYSQIVNDFQKGDIAEGYSVSREKKESFPLTVTSAQKNPTAFYLCASTMGGISGNTIYFGEGSWLTVV.

V usage is TRBV19 and J usage is TRBJ1-5; 9 bases map to TRBD1. Per the germline V gene, CDR1 is LNHDA and CDR2 is SQIVND (reference sequence). The J segment lost 0 bases and the V segment lost 6 bases, leaving 9 bases of the junction unmatched. CDR3 length equals 17 residues. The CDR3 sequence is CASRVTGQGLSNQPQHF. The CDR3 DNA sequence: TGTGCCAGTAGGGTTACGGGACAGGGTCTTAGCAATCAGCCCCAGCATTTT.

The chain couples TRBV6-6 to TRBJ1-5; D remains ambiguous. The germline V gene encodes CDR1 MNHNY and CDR2 SVGAGI (reference sequence). The ends were cut back, 6 bases at V and 0 bases at J, with 6 bases in the middle. The CDR3 runs 13 residues. The CDR3 coding sequence is TGTGCCAGCAGCTCTATTAGCAATCAGCCCCAGCATTTT. This translates into CASSSISNQPQHF.

This chain joins TRBV6-1 and TRBJ1-1; D remains unclear. The CDR3 has 15 amino acids. Trimming cost V 1 base and J 1 base, with 10 bases left between them. Looked up from germline, CDR1 is MNHNS and CDR2 is SASEGT. This CDR3 reads CASSEVWPRNTEAFF. CDR3 nucleotide sequence: TGTGCCAGCAGTGAAGTTTGGCCGAGGAACACTGAAGCTTTCTTT.

This clone was observed a single time. The chain recombines TRBV29-1 with TRBJ2-7; 10 positions agree with TRBD2. Trimming took 0 bases from V and 6 from J; bases not matched to a gene: 8. The CDR3 sequence is 15 residues long. Germline CDR1 reads SQVTM; CDR2 reads ANQGSEA. The DNA for the CDR3 is TGCAGCGTTGAAGATACAAGCGGGAGGGCCGGCGAGCAGTACTTC. This sequence encodes CSVEDTSGRAGEQYF.

In DNA, the CDR3 is TGTGCCAGCAGCTCTCGGACTAGCGGGGGCCAATTCACCACAGATACGCAGTATTTT. Protein sequence: CASSSRTSGGQFTTDTQYF. The chain links TRBV7-2 to TRBJ2-3; 13 bases fit TRBD2. Germline CDR1 SGHTA, CDR2 FQGNSA. V shed 4 bases, J shed 2 bases, and the junction held 12 bases outside the gene matches. This CDR3 region has 19 residues.

This clone was seen a single time. The chain combines TRBV18 with TRBJ2-5; 9 bases line up with TRBD2. This CDR3 is 17 amino acids long. V lost 0 bases to trimming and J lost 5 bases; unmatched junction nucleotides: 10. CDR1 and CDR2 from the germline V gene are KGHSH and LQKENI. The CDR3 nucleotides read TGTGCCAGCTCACCACCGGCTAGCGGGAATATGTGGGAGACCCAGTACTTC. Its protein product is CASSPPASGNMWETQYF.

This clone was seen a single time. The rearrangement joins TRBV18 to TRBJ2-7; no clear D. V dropped 6 bases and J dropped 5 bases, with 17 bases sitting between them. The CDR3 totals 14 residues. Germline CDR1 and CDR2: KGHSH and LQKENI. The CDR3 coding sequence is TGTGCCAGCTCCCCAACCCCCCAGCCCAACGAGCAGTACTTC. It is translated as CASSPTPQPNEQYF.

The chain uses TRBV4-2 and TRBJ2-3; 7 bases align to TRBD2. This CDR3 is 16 amino acids long. Germline CDR1 reads LGHNA; CDR2 reads YNFKEQ. The trim removed 4 bases at V and 2 bases at J, leaving 9 bases unmatched. CDR3 sequence reads: CASSPSSGSYTDTQYF. The CDR3 nucleotides are TGTGCCAGCAGCCCGTCTAGCGGAAGCTACACAGATACGCAGTATTTT.

This sequence joins TRBV5-1 and TRBJ2-1, with 10 nucleotides matching TRBD1. With V trimmed by 2 bases and J by 3 bases, 2 bases remained unmatched. The V gene's germline CDR1 is SGHRS and CDR2 YFSETQ. This CDR3 has 15 amino acids. The CDR3 loop is CASSLGQGDYNEQFF. The CDR3 DNA reads as TGCGCCAGCAGCTTAGGACAGGGGGACTACAATGAGCAGTTCTTC.

The V gene is TRBV5-1, the J gene TRBJ2-3; 8 nucleotides align to TRBD1. The germline V gene has CDR1 SGHRS and CDR2 YFSETQ. CDR3 length: 15 amino acids. V was pared by 3 bases and J by 4 bases, with 7 bases of the junction left unmatched. The CDR3 sequence is CASSSQGAVADTQYF. DNA of the CDR3: TGCGCCAGCAGCTCCCAGGGGGCTGTGGCAGATACGCAGTATTTT.

The chain couples TRBV9 to TRBJ2-5; 7 nucleotides align to TRBD1. This CDR3 spans 16 amino acids. Germline CDR1 is SGDLS and CDR2 is YYNGEE. With 0 bases clipped from V and 2 bases from J, the junction kept 7 bases outside the gene matches. The chain's CDR3 is CASSVGPGGIQETQYF. The CDR3 region has the DNA TGTGCCAGCAGCGTAGGCCCAGGGGGTATTCAAGAGACCCAGTACTTC.

This clone was seen a handful of times. This sequence joins TRBV11-2 and TRBJ2-7, with 7 bases identical to TRBD1. V was pared by 4 bases and J by 1 base, with 7 bases of the junction left unmatched. CDR1 is SGHAT, CDR2 FQNNGV, per germline. The CDR3 loop spans 15 amino acids. This CDR3 reads CASSSDRVWSYEQYF. The CDR3 DNA reads TGTGCCAGCAGCTCCGACAGGGTTTGGTCCTACGAGCAGTACTTC.

The V gene is TRBV18, the J gene TRBJ2-1; 7 bases are a match to TRBD1. This CDR3 has 15 residues. CDR1 is KGHSH, CDR2 LQKENI, per germline. V lost 2 bases to trimming and J lost 4 bases; unmatched junction nucleotides: 5. DNA of the CDR3: TGTGCCAGCTCACCAAGGGGGACAGATTACAATGAGCAGTTCTTC. It specifies CASSPRGTDYNEQFF.

The chain links TRBV6-6 to TRBJ2-7; maybe TRBD1 (5 bases). The ends were cut back, 4 bases at V and 2 bases at J, with 9 bases in the middle. There are 13 residues in the CDR3. The germline gives CDR1 MNHNY, CDR2 SVGAGI (reference sequence). The CDR3 loop reads CASSWGPTYEQYF. The CDR3 nucleotides are TGTGCCAGCAGTTGGGGCCCGACCTACGAGCAGTACTTC.

This clone was counted between two and nine times. The genes are TRBV4-1 and TRBJ1-1; 7 nucleotides align to TRBD1. The trim removed 2 bases at V and 3 bases at J, leaving 6 bases unmatched. The V gene's germline CDR1 is MGHRA and CDR2 YSYEKL. This CDR3 comprises 15 residues. CDR3 sequence: CASSQISTGYTEAFF. CDR3 DNA sequence: TGCGCCAGCAGCCAAATCTCGACAGGGTACACTGAAGCTTTCTTT.

The chain joins TRBV5-1 to TRBJ1-3; D unresolved. CDR3 length: 12 amino acids. Trimming took 0 bases from V and 3 from J, leaving 1 base between them. Germline values: CDR1 SGHRS, CDR2 YFSETQ. The CDR3 loop reads CASSLDGNTIYF. The CDR3 region has the DNA TGCGCCAGCAGCTTGGATGGAAACACCATATATTTT.